The T cell receptor (beta chain) under discussion was sequenced for a study of CD8 T cells in ankylosing spondylitis. After removal of 5 bases from V and 0 bases from J, the junction contained 9 bases not matched to a gene. The CDR3 covers 16 residues. Each CDR3 protein is one row after TCRdb ran MiXCR on the 5' RACE reads. The sample contains around 32,000 distinct CDR3 sequences, 7.2% of which appear only once. Study findings and constraints: The clones that were linked to disease were reported to be significantly enriched in matched synovial fluid samples from ankylosing spondylitis patients. What seemed typical of ankylosing spondylitis blood was a TCR beta motif built from roughly eight highly homologous variants.

This clonotype was detected ten times or more. Its specificity is not known. The sample comprised blood, either unsorted or a sorted T cell fraction (not recorded which). This chain joins TRBV12-3 or TRBV12-4 and TRBJ1-1, with TRBD1 matching over 7 bases. This TCR derives from a male donor with ankylosing spondylitis or in good health (not recorded which). CDR3 residues: CASSDRVVRMNTEAFF. As DNA, the CDR3 is TGTGCCAGCAGTGACAGGGTAGTGCGAATGAACACTGAAGCTTTCTTT.